The source of this T cell receptor (beta chain) is a study of T-cell reconstitution after alpha-beta-depleted transplantation in children. This clonotype has more than one count but fewer than ten. Antigen: not known. Study-wide results and limits: Among T cells one year after transplant, newly produced cells accounted for most counts and diversity. Expanded graft clones, several hundred of them, were reportedly the source of alpha-beta T cells about two months after transplant.

The CDR3 consists of 14 residues. J gave up 3 bases and V 3 bases, and 4 bases lay outside the gene matches. Germline CDR1 is MNHEY and CDR2 is SMNVEV (reference sequence). The authors prepared the TCRbeta library with unique molecular identifiers. TCRdb passed the PCR reads through MiXCR, listing each CDR3 protein once. The table lists under 100,000 distinct CDR3 sequences, around 15% of them singletons. This rearrangement joins TRBV27 to TRBJ2-5, with 7 bases matching TRBD1. The TCR originated in a male patient between 2 and 10 years old who had a stem cell transplant for acute lymphoblastic leukemia, so the T cells may come from the graft donor. The material was PBMCs, mostly from graft donor cells, obtained 180 days after TCRalphabeta/CD19-depleted stem cell transplant. The CDR3 reads CASSFRTGEETQYF. The CDR3 DNA is TGTGCCAGCAGTTTCCGGACAGGCGAAGAGACCCAGTACTTC.